The present T cell receptor beta chain was sequenced within a study of blood T cell repertoires in COVID-19. Study information: The United States, Italy and Spain provided the acute and convalescent COVID-19 samples. Nucleic acid was either cDNA or gDNA, and it came from T cells, B-cell-depleted T cells, or PBMCs.

Per the study methods: Amplifying reference gene primers gave estimates of nucleated cell counts. Profiling relied on immunoSEQ multiplex PCR, and the TCRdb table lists in-frame clones only, not all of them. V and J calls and clone size are copied from that table; D and trimming were computed from the DNA. Seen here are 200,000 to 250,000 clones, around 87% observed once, and the top ten hold around 3.1%. V was pared by 3 bases and J by 4 bases, with 4 bases of the junction left unmatched. There are 13 residues in the CDR3. The germline CDR1 and CDR2 sequences are SGHRS and YFSETQ. This receptor was obtained from a man aged 60-69 years with acute or convalescent COVID-19. Sequenced input: peripheral blood. The chain recombines TRBV5-1 with TRBJ2-7; 7 bases agree with TRBD1. The CDR3 sequence: CASSWNRGYEQYF. The CDR3 DNA follows: TGCGCCAGCAGCTGGAACAGGGGATACGAGCAGTACTTC.